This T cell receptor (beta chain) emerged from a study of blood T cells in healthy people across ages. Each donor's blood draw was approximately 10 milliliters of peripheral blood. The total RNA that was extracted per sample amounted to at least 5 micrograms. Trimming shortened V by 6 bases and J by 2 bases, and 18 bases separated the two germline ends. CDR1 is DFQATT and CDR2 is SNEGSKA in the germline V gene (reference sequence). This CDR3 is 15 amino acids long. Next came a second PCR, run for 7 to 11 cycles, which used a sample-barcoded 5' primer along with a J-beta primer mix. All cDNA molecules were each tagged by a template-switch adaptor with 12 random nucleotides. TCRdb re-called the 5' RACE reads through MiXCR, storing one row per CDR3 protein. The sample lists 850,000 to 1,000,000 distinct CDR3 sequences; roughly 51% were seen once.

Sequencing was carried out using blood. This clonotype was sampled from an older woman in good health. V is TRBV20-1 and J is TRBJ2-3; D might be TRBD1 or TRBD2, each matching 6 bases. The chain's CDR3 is CSASRRDTFTDTQYF. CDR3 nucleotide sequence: TGCAGTGCCTCGCGGCGGGACACTTTCACAGATACGCAGTATTTT.